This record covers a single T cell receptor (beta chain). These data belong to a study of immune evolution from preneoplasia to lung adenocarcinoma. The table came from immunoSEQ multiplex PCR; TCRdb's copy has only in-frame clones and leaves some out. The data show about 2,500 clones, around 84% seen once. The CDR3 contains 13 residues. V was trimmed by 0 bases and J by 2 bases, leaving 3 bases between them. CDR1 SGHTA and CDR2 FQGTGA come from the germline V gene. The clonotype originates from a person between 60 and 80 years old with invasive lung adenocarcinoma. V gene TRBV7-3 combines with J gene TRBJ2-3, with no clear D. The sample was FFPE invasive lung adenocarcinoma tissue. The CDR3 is CASSLTATDTQYF. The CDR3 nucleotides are TGTGCCAGCAGCTTAACTGCCACAGATACGCAGTATTTT.